A single sample is the source of the 30 T cell receptor beta chains below, sequenced in a study of human T cells and chemical hapten exposure (dated by TCRdb to 2020 to 2023). Per the publication, the time point label means: healthy volunteer bleed at 6 weeks. Unfractionated whole blood was collected in Tempus Blood RNA tubes, and total RNA was extracted from that blood. The library was made by RACE. Sequencing was carried out with a NextSeq 500. Through fastp at Q25 and MiXCR, TCRdb rebuilt clones from the public reads, retaining in-frame beta chains. Each entry is one CDR3 protein sequence, shown with its most common DNA and genes. The sample table records some 31,000 distinct CDR3 sequences; around 5.9% of these occur just once. The top ten constitute roughly 13% of the sample. Sequencing used whole blood. These receptors were obtained from a human donor in good health. Some clones in this sample may be carry-over from other donors' samples.

The chain couples TRBV5-1 to TRBJ1-1; 8 bases align to TRBD1. This CDR3 has 16 amino acids. Germline values: CDR1 SGHRS, CDR2 YFSETQ. V shed 4 bases and J 3 bases; nucleotides not matched to a gene: 11. Written as DNA, the CDR3 is TGCGCCAGCAGCCCGCGGCCAGGGGGCGAGGACACTGAAGCTTTCTTT. This gives the protein CASSPRPGGEDTEAFF.

CDR3 loop: CASSQEWRTNTEAFF. The CDR3 DNA reads as TGTGCCAGCAGCCAAGAGTGGAGGACGAACACTGAAGCTTTCTTT. The V call is TRBV4-2, the J call TRBJ1-1; D ambiguous. The CDR3 loop spans 15 amino acids. V was cut by 0 bases and J by 1 base, with 9 bases left in between. Germline-derived CDR1 and CDR2 are LGHNA and YNFKEQ.

This clonotype was detected ten times or more. This chain uses TRBV29-1 with TRBJ2-3; D is perhaps TRBD1 or TRBD2 (5 bases each). Trimming cost V 3 bases and J 1 base, with 17 bases left between them. Looked up from germline, CDR1 is SQVTM and CDR2 is ANQGSEA. The CDR3 is 16 residues long. The CDR3 coding sequence is TGCAGCGTTGACGGTCTGCCGGGACGCCGCACAGATACGCAGTATTTT. Encoded protein: CSVDGLPGRRTDTQYF.

By share, this clonotype ranks as medium-sized. V is TRBV28 and J is TRBJ2-6, with unresolved D. Germline values: CDR1 MDHEN, CDR2 SYDVKM. Trimming left V 7 bases short and J 3 bases short, with 10 bases between. This CDR3 has 14 residues. The CDR3: CASTEDVGANVLTF. Here the CDR3 DNA reads TGTGCCAGCACCGAAGATGTTGGGGCCAACGTCCTGACTTTC. The full variable domain, with the rest looked up from reference TRBV28 and TRBJ2-6, is DVKVTQSSRYLVKRTGEKVFLECVQDMDHENMFWYRQDPGLGLRLIYFSYDVKMKEKGDIPEGYSVSREKKERFSLILESASTNQTSMYLCASTEDVGANVLTFGAGSRLTVL.

This clonotype was detected a few times. J is TRBJ2-1 and V is TRBV11-3; D not resolved. V lost 2 bases and J 7 bases, leaving 15 bases between the germline ends. Germline CDR1 and CDR2: SGHNT and YENEEA. This CDR3 has 15 amino acids. The CDR3 region is CASSLTGSRGNEQFF. The CDR3 DNA reads as TGTGCCAGCAGCTTAACCGGAAGTAGAGGAAATGAGCAGTTCTTC. The variable domain in full, completed from reference TRBV11-3 and TRBJ2-1, reads EAGVVQSPRYKIIEKKQPVAFWCNPISGHNTLYWYLQNLGQGPELLIRYENEEAVDDSQLPKDRFSAERLKGVDSTLKIQPAELGDSAVYLCASSLTGSRGNEQFFGPGTRLTVL.

The sample holds many counts of this clonotype. The V and J genes are TRBV12-3 or TRBV12-4 and TRBJ1-1, with 7 bases aligning to TRBD1. After removal of 6 bases from V and 4 bases from J, the junction contained 5 bases not matched to a gene. This CDR3 has 13 amino acids. This CDR3 reads CASSATGFTEAFF. The CDR3 coding sequence is TGTGCCAGCAGCGCGACAGGGTTCACTGAAGCTTTCTTT.

This clonotype was recorded many times. The chain joins TRBV5-1 to TRBJ2-1, with 10 bases fitting TRBD2. V lost 4 bases, J lost 8 bases, and 9 bases stayed unmatched. Germline loops: CDR1 SGHRS, CDR2 YFSETQ. This CDR3 is built from 15 residues. Written as DNA, the CDR3 is TGCGCCAGCAGCCGAGCGGGAGGGAAGACTGATGAGCAGTTCTTC. Its protein is CASSRAGGKTDEQFF. Full variable domain (outside the CDR3, taken from reference TRBV5-1 and TRBJ2-1): KAGVTQTPRYLIKTRGQQVTLSCSPISGHRSVSWYQQTPGQGLQFLFEYFSETQRNKGNFPGRFSGRQFSNSRSEMNVSTLELGDSALYLCASSRAGGKTDEQFFGPGTRLTVL.

This clonotype was recorded many times. The V call is TRBV10-2, the J call TRBJ2-4; possible D gene TRBD1, 6 bases. Germline CDR1 WSHSY, CDR2 SAAADI. The CDR3 is made up of 17 amino acids. V dropped 3 bases and J dropped 3 bases, with 18 bases sitting between them. CDR3 sequence: CASSDSAGAKVKNIQYF. CDR3 DNA: TGCGCCAGCAGTGATAGCGCAGGGGCCAAAGTCAAAAACATTCAGTACTTC.

With respect to this clonotype: One end of the junction fails to match germline, which may point to a read error. This rearrangement joins TRBV15 to TRBJ2-1; the match to TRBD2 covers 7 bases. CDR3 length: 12 amino acids. CDR1 is LNHNV, CDR2 YYDKDF, per germline (reference sequence). CDR3 nucleotide sequence: TGTGGCACCAGCGAGGGCCGGGAGGTTCCGTTCTTC. This translates into CGTSEGREVPFF. The variable domain in full, with the rest retrieved from reference TRBV15 and TRBJ2-1, is DAMVIQNPRYQVTQFGKPVTLSCSQTLNHNVMYWYQQKSSQAPKLLFHYYDKDFNNEADTPDNFQSRRPNTSFCFLDIRSPGLGDTAMYLCGTSEGREVPFFGPGTRLTVL.

The chain combines TRBV27 with TRBJ2-7, with D possibly TRBD2 on 6 matching bases. V lost 4 bases to trimming and J lost 2 bases, with 12 bases between them. The CDR3 totals 14 residues. Per the germline V gene, CDR1 is MNHEY and CDR2 is SMNVEV (reference sequence). CDR3 DNA: TGTGCCAGCAGTTGGACGGGGGAGACCTACGAGCAGTACTTC. Translating gives CASSWTGETYEQYF.

This clonotype was picked up many times. V and J are TRBV29-1 and TRBJ2-1, with D unclear. CDR3 length: 16 amino acids. The V gene lost 2 bases and the J gene lost 3 bases, with 17 bases spanning the gap. Germline lookup yields CDR1 SQVTM and CDR2 ANQGSEA. CDR3 loop: CSVEFSDPSFYNEQFF. The DNA of the CDR3 is TGCAGCGTTGAATTCTCCGACCCATCGTTCTACAATGAGCAGTTCTTC.

This clonotype came up many times. The chain couples TRBV28 to TRBJ1-1, with D possibly matching TRBD1 (5 bases). This CDR3 has 15 amino acids. In germline, CDR1 is MDHEN, CDR2 SYDVKM. Between the trimmed V and J ends, which lost 2 bases and 3 bases, there was a span of 13 bases. CDR3 nucleotide sequence: TGTGCCAGCAGTTTAACCCAGACAGATTACACTGAAGCTTTCTTT. Encoded protein: CASSLTQTDYTEAFF.

This clonotype came up many times. This rearrangement joins TRBV20-1 to TRBJ1-1; 8 positions agree with TRBD1. This CDR3 comprises 12 residues. Germline CDR1 reads DFQATT; CDR2 reads SNEGSKA (reference sequence). V was pared by 3 bases and J by 11 bases, with 8 bases of the junction left unmatched. The CDR3 sequence: CSASRTGSPAFF. In DNA form, the CDR3 reads TGCAGTGCTAGTAGGACAGGGTCACCGGCTTTCTTT.

The V gene is TRBV29-1, the J gene TRBJ2-2, with 13 bases matching TRBD2. CDR3 length: 15 residues. The J segment lost 4 bases and the V segment lost 8 bases, leaving 7 bases of the junction unmatched. Germline V gene data show CDR1 as SQVTM and CDR2 as ANQGSEA. DNA for the CDR3: TGCAGCCATTCCGGGACTAGCGGGATCACCGGGGAGCTGTTTTTT. Protein: CSHSGTSGITGELFF.

This clonotype was seen ten or more times. The chain combines TRBV4-2 with TRBJ2-3, with 15 bases identical to TRBD2. CDR3 length equals 16 residues. With 1 base clipped from V and 4 bases from J, the junction kept 0 bases outside the gene matches. Per the germline V gene, CDR1 is LGHNA and CDR2 is YNFKEQ. The CDR3: CASSQGTSGGADTQYF. The CDR3 DNA reads TGTGCCAGCAGCCAAGGGACTAGCGGGGGGGCAGATACGCAGTATTTT.

The table lists this clonotype with many counts. The chain carries TRBV20-1 and TRBJ2-3, with D unresolved. CDR3 length: 14 residues. V was clipped by 4 bases and J by 6 bases, with 17 bases between them. Germline-derived CDR1 and CDR2 are DFQATT and SNEGSKA (reference sequence). This CDR3 is CSANDGDHWDTQYF. CDR3 sequence (DNA): TGCAGTGCTAACGACGGAGATCATTGGGATACGCAGTATTTT.

The sample holds many counts of this clonotype. V is TRBV28 and J is TRBJ2-7; D is possibly TRBD2 (6 bases). V was shortened by 4 bases and J by 6 bases, with 16 bases between the two germline ends. This CDR3 spans 14 amino acids. Per the germline V gene, CDR1 is MDHEN and CDR2 is SYDVKM. CDR3 in DNA: TGTGCCAGCAGTTCCGGGACTGCGGTCTCCGAGCAGTACTTC. Protein product: CASSSGTAVSEQYF.

This clonotype was seen repeatedly, ten times or more. This rearrangement joins TRBV10-3 to TRBJ1-3, with no clear D. This CDR3 comprises 17 residues. The ends were cut back, 3 bases at V and 0 bases at J, with 15 bases in the middle. Germline V gives CDR1 ENHRY, CDR2 SYGVKD. CDR3 DNA sequence: TGTGCCATCAGTGAAAAAGGTAGAGAATCCTCTGGAAACACCATATATTTT. Translated, it gives CAISEKGRESSGNTIYF.

The V and J genes are TRBV3-1 and TRBJ2-2, with D possibly being TRBD1 or TRBD2 (5 bases each). This CDR3 has 16 residues. In germline, CDR1 is LGHDT, CDR2 YNNKEL (reference sequence). V lost 4 bases to trimming and J lost 6 bases, with 18 bases between them. The CDR3 loop is CASSLGHPMEAGELFF. CDR3 DNA: TGTGCCAGCAGCCTTGGACACCCAATGGAGGCCGGGGAGCTGTTTTTT.

This clonotype was seen only once. The rearrangement uses TRBV28 and TRBJ1-5, with TRBD1 identical over 8 bases. Germline lookup yields CDR1 MDHEN and CDR2 SYDVKM. The V segment lost 11 bases and the J segment 4 bases; nucleotides outside the gene matches: 16. The CDR3 consists of 16 residues. The CDR3 is CAGSPTTGVRNQPQHF. DNA of the CDR3: TGTGCCGGGTCCCCCACGACAGGGGTTAGGAATCAGCCCCAGCATTTT.

This clonotype was detected ten times or more. The chain carries TRBV12-5 and TRBJ1-2; no reliable D call. CDR1 LGHNT and CDR2 FRNRAP come from the germline V gene. The CDR3 loop spans 13 amino acids. V lost 5 bases to trimming and J lost 4 bases, with 11 bases between them. For the CDR3, the DNA is TGTGCTAGTGGTCCATCAGGTACCTATGGCTACACCTTC. Its translation is CASGPSGTYGYTF.

The chain carries TRBV18 and TRBJ1-1; D possibly corresponds to TRBD1 (6 bases). The CDR3 length is 15 residues. Germline loops: CDR1 KGHSH, CDR2 LQKENI. V lost 3 bases and J lost 11, with 22 bases in between. The CDR3: CASSPGVMSGGSAFF. As DNA, the CDR3 is TGTGCCAGCTCACCGGGCGTCATGTCCGGGGGCTCGGCTTTCTTT.

This clonotype was observed at least ten times. The J gene is TRBJ2-7, the V gene TRBV28; 7 bases are shared with TRBD2. Germline values: CDR1 MDHEN, CDR2 SYDVKM. The CDR3 consists of 15 residues. Unmatched junction bases numbered 12, after V lost 5 bases and J lost 5 bases. CDR3 sequence: CASSQTSSSPHEQYF. In DNA form, the CDR3 reads TGTGCCAGCAGTCAGACTAGCTCCTCCCCCCACGAGCAGTACTTC. The full variable domain, completed using reference TRBV28 and TRBJ2-7, is DVKVTQSSRYLVKRTGEKVFLECVQDMDHENMFWYRQDPGLGLRLIYFSYDVKMKEKGDIPEGYSVSREKKERFSLILESASTNQTSMYLCASSQTSSSPHEQYFGPGTRLTVT.

This clonotype was observed many times. This chain uses TRBV20-1 with TRBJ1-5, with D unresolved. The CDR3 is 12 amino acids. CDR1 DFQATT and CDR2 SNEGSKA come from the germline V gene (reference sequence). Trimming took 0 bases from V and 11 from J, leaving 11 bases between them. The CDR3 reads CSARDQIVAQHF. The CDR3 region has the DNA TGCAGTGCTAGAGATCAAATCGTCGCCCAGCATTTT.

This clonotype was counted ten times or more. The J gene is TRBJ1-2, the V gene TRBV5-4; TRBD1 might be the D (5 bases). The CDR3 extends over 13 amino acids. Germline V gene data show CDR1 as SGHNT and CDR2 as YYREEE (reference sequence). The ends were cut back, 4 bases at V and 4 bases at J, with 11 bases in the middle. CDR3 residues: CASSPRTGYGYTF. The CDR3 bases are TGTGCCAGCAGCCCGCGAACAGGCTATGGCTACACCTTC.

This clonotype was seen repeatedly, ten times or more. V and J are TRBV7-2 and TRBJ2-3, with D unclear. The germline V gene has CDR1 SGHTA and CDR2 FQGNSA. CDR3 length: 12 amino acids. V shed 5 bases and J shed 5 bases, with 8 bases lying between them. CDR3 in DNA: TGTGCCAGCAGCCCCTCTGTAGATACGCAGTATTTT. The encoded protein is CASSPSVDTQYF.

There are a few counts of this clonotype. The CDR3 region is CSVLTGSETEAFF. Here the CDR3 DNA reads TGCAGCGTACTGACAGGGTCGGAAACTGAAGCTTTCTTT. This chain joins TRBV29-1 and TRBJ1-1, with 7 bases identical to TRBD1. V gave up 6 bases and J gave up 5 bases; unmatched junction bases: 9. Germline-derived CDR1 and CDR2 are SQVTM and ANQGSEA. CDR3 length: 13 amino acids.

This clonotype was seen many times. The CDR3 DNA sequence: TGTGCCAGCAGTTACTCGCCCCGGTGGTATGGCTACACCTTC. Protein: CASSYSPRWYGYTF. The rearrangement links TRBV6-5 to TRBJ1-2; D not certain. Deletions cut 0 bases from V and 5 bases from J, with 10 bases between. Germline values: CDR1 MNHEY, CDR2 SVGAGI. This CDR3 is 14 amino acids long.

This clonotype was seen a handful of times. DNA of the CDR3: TGTGCCAGTAGTCACATGGATGCCATGGCCAACTATGGCTACACCTTC. This codes for CASSHMDAMANYGYTF. V usage is TRBV19 and J usage is TRBJ1-2; no firm D call. The germline gives CDR1 LNHDA, CDR2 SQIVND (reference sequence). V dropped 5 bases and J dropped 2 bases, with 18 bases sitting between them. The CDR3 loop spans 16 amino acids.

This clonotype has a count of ten or more. This sequence joins TRBV25-1 and TRBJ2-7; 16 positions match TRBD2. CDR1 and CDR2 from the germline V gene are MGHDK and SYGVNS. CDR3 length: 16 residues. The V segment lost 4 bases and the J segment 5 bases; nucleotides outside the gene matches: 5. CDR3 sequence: CASSGGTSGRVNEQYF. The CDR3 region has the DNA TGTGCCAGCAGTGGAGGGACTAGCGGGAGGGTTAACGAGCAGTACTTC.